The clone carrying this T cell receptor (beta chain) was counted between two and nine times. The antigen remains undetermined. The record originates from a study of T-cell memory formation after mild COVID-19. Whole-study findings and limits: From day 15 to 85, contracting clones were balanced between CD4 and CD8, whereas later expanders leaned toward CD4+. CD8+ contracting clones occupied EMRA, while CD4+ ones occupied mainly CM and EM.

The 5'RACE method, run with constant-segment primers, produced TCR alpha and TCR beta cDNA libraries (carrying sample barcodes and UMIs). TCRdb re-analysed the 5' RACE reads in MiXCR, keeping a single row per CDR3 protein. In the table there are over 400,000 distinct CDR3 sequences, 20% to 25% of which are singletons. Trimming cost V 2 bases and J 6 bases, with 19 bases left between them. CDR3 size: 16 residues. This sequence was found in an adult woman who had mild COVID-19 (a few samples of this study predate the infection). Cell type and time point are not known. V and J are TRBV12-3 or TRBV12-4 and TRBJ1-2, with D tentatively TRBD1 (5 bases). The sample consisted of PBMCs or a T cell subset sorted from them (not recorded which). CDR3 sequence: CASSLILVNGGDGYTF. CDR3 DNA sequence: TGTGCCAGCAGTTTAATTTTAGTGAACGGAGGGGATGGCTACACCTTC.